The rows below give T cell receptor beta chains drawn from one sample of a study of OX40 agonist ivuxolimab in advanced cancers. Here immunoSEQ multiplex PCR was the method, and the copy in TCRdb shows in-frame clones only, minus some. This sample has about 73,000 clones, with over 80% found just once. Here the sequenced sample was CD4+ or CD8+ T cells sorted from blood, taken in a trial of the OX40 agonist ivuxolimab. Receptors were obtained from an adult with an advanced solid tumor such as melanoma, head and neck, liver or kidney cancer. Each CDR3 is given with its conserved first and last residue. The D gene is left open where the match is weak. Size is stated for part of the rows, as once, few or many counts, or as a class when the clone is expanded.

NA NA TRBJ2-7 TRBV29-1 TGCAGCGTTGAACCCCTCCAGGAGGGAAGCTACGAGCAGTACTTC CSVEPLQEGSYEQYF
NA NA TRBJ1-6 TRBV27 TGTGCCAGCAGGGGAGGATATAATTCACCCCTCCACTTT CASRGGYNSPLHF
TRBD2 NA TRBJ2-1 TRBV9 TGTGCCAGCACCCCGTGGACTAGCGGCTACAATGAGCAGTTCTTC CASTPWTSGYNEQFF
TRBD1 NA TRBJ2-7 TRBV6-5 TGTGCCAGCAGCCCGGGACAGGGGGCCTACGAGCAGTACTTC CASSPGQGAYEQYF
TRBD1 NA TRBJ2-1 TRBV30 TGTGCCCGAACGGACAGGGTCAATGAGCAGTTCTTC CARTDRVNEQFF
NA NA TRBJ2-7 TRBV5-4 TGTGCCAGCAGCCAGACACCAAAAAGCGAGCAGTACTTC CASSQTPKSEQYF
NA NA TRBJ2-2 TRBV7-9 TGTGCCAGCAGCTTAGCGCGGGTTATGGGGGCCGGGGAGCTGTTTTTT CASSLARVMGAGELFF
TRBD2 NA TRBJ2-1 TRBV5-4 TGTGCCAGCAGCTTGGCCCTAGCGGGAAACTCCTACAATGAGCAGTTCTTC CASSLALAGNSYNEQFF
NA NA TRBJ2-2 TRBV27 TGTGCCAGCAGTTTAAGGTCCGGGGAGCTGTTTTTT CASSLRSGELFF
TRBD1 NA TRBJ1-1 TRBV7-2 TGTGCCAGCAGCTTCGACTACAGGGACAGGAGCACTGAAGCTTTCTTT CASSFDYRDRSTEAFF
TRBD1 NA TRBJ2-7 TRBV7-9 TGTGCCAGCAGCCCCGGGACAGGGTCCTACGAGCAGTACTTC CASSPGTGSYEQYF
TRBD2 NA TRBJ2-3 TRBV27 TGTGCCAGCAGTTTGGGACTAGGTGTGGGTACAGATACGCAGTATTTT CASSLGLGVGTDTQYF
NA NA TRBJ2-1 TRBV4-1 TGCGCCAGCAGCCTAGGTTTTCCCTCCTACAATGAGCAGTTCTTC CASSLGFPSYNEQFF
NA NA TRBJ1-2 TRBV27 TGTGCCAGCAGTTTATCGGTAGGCAGCGGCTACACCTTC CASSLSVGSGYTF
NA once TRBJ1-1 TRBV29-1 TGCAGCGTTGAAGATGCGCGGAATGGGGGCACTGAAGCTTTCTTT CSVEDARNGGTEAFF
NA once TRBJ1-5 TRBV4-1 TGCGCCAGCAGCCAAGTACAGGGCGCTAATCAGCCCCAGCATTTT CASSQVQGANQPQHF
NA NA TRBJ1-2 TRBV4-1 TGCGCCAGCAGCCAGGGGGGTTGGGGGAACTATGGCTACACCTTC CASSQGGWGNYGYTF
NA NA TRBJ1-5 TRBV15 TGTGCCACCAGTTCCCGAGGTCAGCCCCAGCATTTT CATSSRGQPQHF
TRBD1 NA TRBJ2-7 TRBV9 TGTGCCAGCAGCGTAGGGGGACAGGGTTACGAGCAGTACTTC CASSVGGQGYEQYF
NA once TRBJ2-7 TRBV18 TGTGCCAGCTCACAACAAACAGGTTTTACCTACGAGCAGTACTTC CASSQQTGFTYEQYF
NA NA TRBJ2-5 TRBV4-2 TGTGCCAGCAGCTTTGGACTGCAAGAGACCCAGTACTTC CASSFGLQETQYF
NA NA TRBJ2-2 TRBV27 TGTGCCAGCAGTTTATGGGCCGTGAACACCGGGGAGCTGTTTTTT CASSLWAVNTGELFF
NA NA TRBJ2-7 TRBV2 TGTGCCAGCACCGGGGCAGCAGGCGGGAACGAGCAGTACTTC CASTGAAGGNEQYF
TRBD2 once TRBJ2-3 TRBV4-2 TGTGCCAGCAGCCCCCTAGCGGGATACACAGATACGCAGTATTTT CASSPLAGYTDTQYF
TRBD1 once TRBJ2-7 TRBV9 TGTGCCAGCAGCCCGCGGGACAGGGGGTACGAGCAGTACTTC CASSPRDRGYEQYF
TRBD1 NA TRBJ1-1 TRBV6-5 TGTGCCAGCAGTTACGGCGACAGGGATGAAGCTTTCTTT CASSYGDRDEAFF
TRBD1 NA TRBJ2-7 TRBV30 TGTGCCGGTAGGGGGACAGGGACCTACGAGCAGTACTTC CAGRGTGTYEQYF
TRBD1 NA TRBJ2-7 TRBV23-1 TGCGCCAGCAGTCAACTTTTTGACAGGGACAACGCCTACGAGCAGTACTTC CASSQLFDRDNAYEQYF
NA NA TRBJ1-5 TRBV5-1 TGCGCCAGCAGCTTGTCAACCGGTAGCAATCAGCCCCAGCATTTT CASSLSTGSNQPQHF
NA NA TRBJ1-2 TRBV9 TGTGCCAGCCCCCAAAGGGTTGGCTACACCTTC CASPQRVGYTF
NA NA TRBJ2-1 TRBV9 TGTGCCAGCAGCGTAGGGCAGAGGAGCTCCTACAATGAGCAGTTCTTC CASSVGQRSSYNEQFF
NA NA TRBJ1-3 TRBV7-6 TGTGCCAGCAGCTCTATCTCCAGTTCTGGAAACACCATATATTTT CASSSISSSGNTIYF
TRBD1 NA TRBJ1-2 TRBV28 TGTGCCAGCAGTTTATCCCCAACCGGGGACAGTCGATTAGGCTACACCTTC CASSLSPTGDSRLGYTF
TRBD2 NA TRBJ2-3 TRBV28 TGTGCCAGCAGTTCGATATACCCGAAGGCGGGAGGGCCCACAGATACGCAGTATTTT CASSSIYPKAGGPTDTQYF
NA NA TRBJ1-1 TRBV6-1 TGTGCCAGCAGACAGGGCTGGAACACTGAAGCTTTCTTT CASRQGWNTEAFF
TRBD2 NA TRBJ2-7 TRBV9 TGTGCCAGCAGCTACGCGGGGGGCAGGTACGAGCAGTACTTC CASSYAGGRYEQYF
NA once TRBJ2-7 TRBV5-4 TGTGCCAGCAGCTCAGACAGGGGAGGGGACTACGAGCAGTACTTC CASSSDRGGDYEQYF
NA NA TRBJ1-1 TRBV11-2 TGTGCCAGCAGCTTAGCCGGCAAAGAAGCTTTCTTT CASSLAGKEAFF
TRBD2 NA TRBJ2-5 TRBV11-2 TGTGCCAGCAGCTCAAGGACTAGCGGGGGGGCAGGGGAGACCCAGTACTTC CASSSRTSGGAGETQYF
TRBD1 NA TRBJ2-2 TRBV29-1 TGCAGCGTTGAAGGGTCGGACAGGGGTGACACCGGGGAGCTGTTTTTT CSVEGSDRGDTGELFF
TRBD2 NA TRBJ2-1 TRBV27 TGTGCCAGCAGTAAAGCGGGGGGGAACGTCAATGAGCAGTTCTTC CASSKAGGNVNEQFF
TRBD2 NA TRBJ2-1 TRBV6-1 TGTGCCAGCAGTGACGGACTAGCTATTGAGCAGTTCTTC CASSDGLAIEQFF
NA NA TRBJ1-5 TRBV4-1 TGCGCCAGCAGCCAAGGGGATAGCAATCAGCCCCAGCATTTT CASSQGDSNQPQHF
NA NA TRBJ2-5 TRBV29-1 TGCAGCGTGGCCCAAGAGACCCAGTACTTC CSVAQETQYF
NA NA TRBJ2-7 TRBV27 TGTGCCACCGGGGACAAAGCCTACGAGCAGTACTTC CATGDKAYEQYF
TRBD1 NA TRBJ1-4 TRBV19 TGTGCCAGTAGTTCACCGGGACAGGGCGCAACTAATGAAAAACTGTTTTTT CASSSPGQGATNEKLFF
NA NA TRBJ1-2 TRBV5-1 TGCGCCAGCAGCTCCCCTGACCTGGAGGGCTACACCTTC CASSSPDLEGYTF
NA once TRBJ2-1 TRBV12-5 TGTGCTAGTGGCATAACAGCCTCGAGCAATGAGCAGTTCTTC CASGITASSNEQFF
TRBD2 NA TRBJ2-1 TRBV28 TGTGCCAGCAGCCTTCGAGTAACGGCGGGAGACGGATTCTACAATGAGCAGTTCTTC CASSLRVTAGDGFYNEQFF
NA NA TRBJ1-2 TRBV18 TGTGCCAGCTCACCATCACTTGGCGGCTCAACCTATGGCTACACCTTC CASSPSLGGSTYGYTF